These T cell receptor beta chains were read from a single sample in a study of shared T cell receptors in the human thymus. Method: immunoSEQ multiplex PCR; TCRdb's copy keeps in-frame clones and lacks some. Found here are approximately 490,000 clones, around 78% of them singletons; the top ten hold approximately 0.013%. The data were also submitted as part of a second study, on human thymus T cells.

Sample: thymocytes. These receptors were taken from a boy in the first two years of life with a congenital heart defect. Each CDR3 is given with its conserved first and last residue. The D gene is left open where the match is weak. Where a row states a size, it is once, few, many or the class of an expanded clone; other rows omit it.

D gene	clone size	V gene	J gene	CDR3 protein	CDR3 DNA
TRBD1	-	TRBV4-1	TRBJ1-1	CASSQGFPGGTEAFF	TGCGCCAGCAGCCAAGGCTTCCCAGGGGGCACTGAAGCTTTCTTT
-	few	TRBV4-3	TRBJ1-1	CASSQDRERTEAFF	TGCGCCAGCAGCCAAGATCGGGAAAGAACTGAAGCTTTCTTT
TRBD2	-	TRBV4-3	TRBJ2-2	CASSQVGGLAVTGELFF	TGCGCCAGCAGCCAAGTAGGGGGACTAGCGGTCACCGGGGAGCTGTTTTTT
-	-	TRBV12-5	TRBJ2-7	CASGLYLADYEQYF	TGTGCTAGTGGTTTGTATCTAGCCGACTACGAGCAGTACTTC
-	-	TRBV28	TRBJ1-5	CASSPTVYSNQPQHF	TGTGCCAGCAGTCCTACAGTGTATAGCAATCAGCCCCAGCATTTT
TRBD2	-	TRBV29-1	TRBJ2-5	CSVEDRPGGRAETQYF	TGCAGCGTTGAAGATCGACCGGGAGGGCGCGCGGAGACCCAGTACTTC
TRBD2	-	TRBV11-3	TRBJ2-2	CASSSRASGGNTGELFF	TGTGCCAGCAGCTCGCGGGCTAGCGGGGGGAACACCGGGGAGCTGTTTTTT
-	-	TRBV28	TRBJ2-2	CASTSAPAGNTGELFF	TGTGCCAGCACCTCCGCCCCGGCAGGGAACACCGGGGAGCTGTTTTTT
TRBD2	-	TRBV4-2	TRBJ2-1	CASSQDGARGRRLAALRNEQFF	TGTGCCAGCAGCCAAGACGGTGCTAGGGGGCGAAGACTAGCGGCTCTAAGGAATGAGCAGTTCTTC
-	-	TRBV9	TRBJ1-4	CASSVTPKNEKLFF	TGTGCCAGCAGCGTGACACCGAAAAATGAAAAACTGTTTTTT
-	-	TRBV14	TRBJ2-2	CASSQGTGELFF	TGTGCCAGCAGCCAAGGGACAGGGGAGCTGTTTTTT
-	-	TRBV27	TRBJ1-2	CASRPPQTNYGYTF	TGTGCCAGCAGACCCCCCCAGACTAACTATGGCTACACCTTC
TRBD2	-	TRBV5-6	TRBJ2-5	CASSWEGSETQYF	TGTGCCAGCAGCTGGGAGGGAAGTGAGACCCAGTACTTC
-	-	TRBV6-1	TRBJ2-7	CASSEFGLSEGYEQYF	TGTGCCAGCAGTGAATTCGGACTATCCGAGGGCTACGAGCAGTACTTC
TRBD1	-	TRBV5-1	TRBJ2-7	CASSVIRDRYYEQYF	TGCGCCAGCAGCGTAATCCGGGACAGGTACTACGAGCAGTACTTC